The 24 T cell receptor beta chains reported below all come from one sample, sequenced in a study of blood T cell repertoires in COVID-19. Sequencing used immunoSEQ multiplex PCR; TCRdb keeps in-frame clones, though not all of them. Of some 190,000 clones in the sample, 80% were seen once. Source material: PBMCs or T cells enriched from blood (not recorded which). These TCRs come from a man aged 60 to 75 who had been exposed to COVID-19.

The chain recombines TRBV19 with TRBJ1-5; the D gene is possibly TRBD1 (5 bases). With 9 bases removed from V and 1 base from J, the gap between germline ends came to 16 bases. The CDR3 length is 15 residues. Germline loops: CDR1 LNHDA, CDR2 SQIVND (reference sequence). CDR3 bases: TGTGCCAGCCGCGGACACCTTTCGAGCAATCAGCCCCAGCATTTT. Translating it yields CASRGHLSSNQPQHF.

About this clone: Other nucleotide sequences in the sample specify the same CDR3. This chain uses TRBV5-4 with TRBJ2-5, with D uncertain. The CDR3 has 12 amino acids. Trimming pared 0 bases from V and 5 bases from J, leaving 5 bases between. Per germline, CDR1 SGHNT and CDR2 YYREEE (reference sequence). In DNA form, the CDR3 reads TGTGCCAGCAGCTTGGCCGGGGAGACCCAGTACTTC. Translated, it gives CASSLAGETQYF.

The table lists this clone with a few counts. The chain links TRBV7-2 to TRBJ1-3; a possible D gene is TRBD1 (6 bases). There are 14 residues in the CDR3. Deletions cut 5 bases from V and 3 bases from J, with 11 bases between. The germline V gene has CDR1 SGHTA and CDR2 FQGNSA. CDR3 protein: CASSPDRGGNTIYF. In DNA, the CDR3 is TGTGCCAGCAGCCCGGACAGAGGTGGAAACACCATATATTTT.

This rearrangement joins TRBV30 to TRBJ1-2, with a weak D call TRBD1 (5 bases). This CDR3 is 13 amino acids long. V lost 0 bases to trimming and J lost 7 bases, with 12 bases between them. Germline V CDR1 and CDR2: GTSNPN, SVGIG (reference sequence). CDR3 bases: TGTGCCTGGAGTGTACCGTCCGGGGGTGGCTACACCTTC. It translates to CAWSVPSGGGYTF. The full variable domain, rest sourced from reference TRBV30 and TRBJ1-2, is SQTIHQWPATLVQPVGSPLSLECTVEGTSNPNLYWYRQAAGRGLQLLFYSVGIGQISSEVPQNLSASRPQDRQFILSSKKLLLSDSGFYLCAWSVPSGGGYTFGSGTRLTVV.

The rearrangement joins TRBV30 to TRBJ1-2, with TRBD1 as a possible D gene (5 bases). This CDR3 spans 15 amino acids. CDR1 is GTSNPN, CDR2 SVGIG, per germline (reference sequence). Trimming cost V 3 bases and J 7 bases, with 21 bases left between them. CDR3 amino acids: CAWRNYGRGIGGYTF. Here the CDR3 DNA reads TGTGCCTGGAGAAATTACGGACGGGGGATTGGTGGCTACACCTTC.

This clone was picked up a small number of times. The rearrangement joins TRBV9 to TRBJ1-1; maybe TRBD1 (6 bases). The CDR3 is 15 amino acids. The V gene lost 0 bases and the J gene lost 2 bases, with 11 bases spanning the gap. The germline V gene has CDR1 SGDLS and CDR2 YYNGEE. As DNA, the CDR3 is TGTGCCAGCAGCGTAGTTGGACAGCCAAACACTGAAGCTTTCTTT. It codes for CASSVVGQPNTEAFF.

This sequence joins TRBV2 and TRBJ2-5; 8 nucleotides line up with TRBD1. Germline CDR1 SNHLY, CDR2 FYNNEI. With V trimmed by 8 bases and J by 4 bases, 9 bases remained unmatched. The CDR3 runs 14 residues. Here the CDR3 DNA reads TGTGCCAGCGCCACAGGGGGTAGGGTAGAGACCCAGTACTTC. Translated, it gives CASATGGRVETQYF.

The chain employs TRBV12-3 or TRBV12-4 and TRBJ1-1; no definite D call. V lost 5 bases and J 10 bases, leaving 11 bases between the germline ends. The CDR3 is 11 amino acids. The CDR3 region has the DNA TGTGCCAGCAGTCCCCGAGGTACAGCTTTCTTT. This codes for CASSPRGTAFF.

CDR3 coding DNA: TGTGCCTGGAACAGGGGCCGTGAAAAACTGTTTTTT. This encodes CAWNRGREKLFF. The chain employs TRBV30 and TRBJ1-4; 7 bases are a match to TRBD1. Trimming took 4 bases from V and 7 from J; bases not matched to a gene: 3. The CDR3 has 12 residues. Germline V CDR1 and CDR2: GTSNPN, SVGIG (reference sequence).

J is TRBJ1-1 and V is TRBV13, with TRBD1 matching 7 bases. CDR3 size: 14 residues. The V gene end was trimmed by 5 bases and the J gene end by 1 base; junction bases not matched to a gene: 4. CDR1 is PRHDT and CDR2 is FYEKMQ in the germline V gene (reference sequence). The CDR3 is CASSRDRANTEAFF. The CDR3, as DNA: TGTGCCAGCAGCCGAGACAGGGCGAACACTGAAGCTTTCTTT.

CDR3 nucleotides: TGTGCCAGCAGCCCCCCTCGCCAGGGCCGAGGCGAGCAGTACTTC. Encoded protein: CASSPPRQGRGEQYF. This chain connects TRBV6-2 or TRBV6-3 to TRBJ2-7, with D possibly matching TRBD1 (5 bases). This CDR3 contains 15 residues. In germline, CDR1 is MNHEY, CDR2 SVGEGT. V lost 6 bases and J lost 6, with 21 bases in between.

CDR3 nucleotide sequence: TGTGCCAGCAGCGTAGATCTGGGGCTGGCGGTTCGGCAGTACTTC. It is translated as CASSVDLGLAVRQYF. The chain carries TRBV9 and TRBJ2-7, with a tentative D call TRBD1 (5 bases). V was pared by 0 bases and J by 9 bases, with 19 bases between. The germline CDR1 and CDR2 sequences are SGDLS and YYNGEE. The CDR3 length is 15 residues.

The J gene is TRBJ2-4, the V gene TRBV19; 12 bases fit TRBD1. The CDR3 spans 21 residues. In germline, CDR1 is LNHDA, CDR2 SQIVND (reference sequence). V was pared by 6 bases and J by 7 bases, with 25 bases of the junction left unmatched. The CDR3 loop reads CASSPVLRGQGARVSRNIQYF. The DNA of the CDR3 is TGTGCCAGTAGCCCGGTCTTGAGGGGACAGGGGGCGCGGGTATCTAGGAACATTCAGTACTTC.

The chain links TRBV28 to TRBJ1-3, with D possibly TRBD1 on 5 matching bases. With 6 bases removed from V and 6 bases from J, the gap between germline ends came to 9 bases. The CDR3 runs to 12 residues. Germline lookup yields CDR1 MDHEN and CDR2 SYDVKM. CDR3 nucleotides: TGTGCCAGCAGCCCACAGGAAAACACCATATATTTT. It codes for CASSPQENTIYF.

The chain combines TRBV27 with TRBJ2-2; the D gene is possibly TRBD2 (5 bases). Trimming left V 5 bases short and J 0 bases short, with 7 bases between. This CDR3 is built from 14 residues. CDR1 is MNHEY, CDR2 SMNVEV, per germline (reference sequence). CDR3 in amino acids: CASSTGANTGELFF. DNA for the CDR3: TGTGCCAGCAGTACCGGGGCGAACACCGGGGAGCTGTTTTTT.

This clone has a handful of counts. The gene calls are TRBV11-2 and TRBJ2-3; 7 bases align to TRBD1. The CDR3 is 19 amino acids. Germline CDR1 SGHAT, CDR2 FQNNGV. V gave up 6 bases and J gave up 4 bases; unmatched junction bases: 22. This chain's CDR3 is CASSQRGQTRRLKSDTQYF. The DNA of the CDR3 is TGTGCCAGCAGTCAACGGGGACAGACAAGACGACTTAAATCAGATACGCAGTATTTT.

This clone was found a few times. The V call is TRBV9, the J call TRBJ2-7, with TRBD2 identical over 14 bases. The CDR3 totals 15 residues. CDR1 is SGDLS, CDR2 YYNGEE, per germline. V lost 3 bases and J lost 5; bases outside the gene matches: 4. The CDR3 bases are TGTGCCAGCAGCGAGGGACTAGCGGGAGATGACGAGCAGTACTTC. Its protein is CASSEGLAGDDEQYF. Drawing the rest from reference TRBV9 and TRBJ2-7, the complete variable domain is DSGVTQTPKHLITATGQRVTLRCSPRSGDLSVYWYQQSLDQGLQFLIQYYNGEERAKGNILERFSAQQFPDLHSELNLSSLELGDSALYFCASSEGLAGDDEQYFGPGTRLTVT.

V usage is TRBV7-2 and J usage is TRBJ2-1, with D possibly TRBD2 on 11 matching bases. The CDR3 is 18 amino acids. CDR1 is SGHTA and CDR2 is FQGNSA in the germline V gene. V lost 2 bases, J lost 3 bases, and 20 bases lay in between. CDR3 sequence reads: CASSLLAGGDRGYNEQFF. The DNA of the CDR3 is TGTGCCAGCAGCTTATTAGCGGGGGGGGACAGGGGCTACAATGAGCAGTTCTTC.

J is TRBJ1-5 and V is TRBV28, with D unresolved. V lost 6 bases and J 6 bases, leaving 9 bases between the germline ends. Germline V gives CDR1 MDHEN, CDR2 SYDVKM. The CDR3 runs to 12 residues. CDR3 bases: TGTGCCAGCAGCTCTCTCGGTCAGCCCCAGCATTTT. This encodes CASSSLGQPQHF.

As to this clone: A read error may produce the germline difference seen at one junction end. Other DNA sequences within the sample encode an identical CDR3. This chain joins TRBV9 and TRBJ2-1, with TRBD2 matching over 11 bases. This CDR3 contains 16 residues. Germline V gene sequence: CDR1 SGDLS, CDR2 YYNGEE. Written as DNA, the CDR3 is TGTGCCAGTAGCGGCCCGACTAGCGGGGCCTACAATGAGCAGTTCTTC. It yields the protein CASSGPTSGAYNEQFF.

The J gene is TRBJ2-2, the V gene TRBV9; 10 positions match TRBD1. Germline CDR1 SGDLS, CDR2 YYNGEE. The ends lost 4 bases at V and 5 bases at J; junction bases unmatched: 8. This CDR3 is built from 16 residues. CDR3 coding DNA: TGTGCCAGCAGCCCACGACAGGGGGCGCTGACCGGGGAGCTGTTTTTT. It translates to CASSPRQGALTGELFF.

This clone was seen a single time. V gene TRBV7-2 combines with J gene TRBJ2-1; D perhaps matches TRBD2 (6 bases). With 5 bases removed from V and 4 bases from J, the gap between germline ends came to 18 bases. The CDR3 loop spans 16 amino acids. The V gene's germline CDR1 is SGHTA and CDR2 FQGNSA. CDR3 sequence: CASSPRRSGGYNEQFF. The CDR3 coding sequence is TGTGCCAGCAGCCCCCGTAGGAGCGGAGGGTACAATGAGCAGTTCTTC.

The J gene is TRBJ2-5, the V gene TRBV14, with TRBD1 identical over 8 bases. The CDR3 sequence is 15 residues long. Germline lookup yields CDR1 SGHDN and CDR2 FVKESK. The V segment lost 4 bases and the J segment 5 bases; nucleotides outside the gene matches: 9. The CDR3 region is CASSLRAGGRETQYF. DNA for the CDR3: TGTGCCAGCAGCCTCCGGGCAGGGGGCCGTGAGACCCAGTACTTC.

V is TRBV10-3 and J is TRBJ2-1; maybe TRBD2 (6 bases). Germline lookup yields CDR1 ENHRY and CDR2 SYGVKD. Trimming stripped 11 bases from V and 0 bases from J, with 11 bases between. The CDR3 has 13 amino acids. The CDR3 sequence is CAVSGTSYNEQFF. The DNA of the CDR3 is TGTGCCGTTAGCGGAACCTCCTACAATGAGCAGTTCTTC.